The following is a T cell receptor beta chain sequence with its context. Its antigen is still unknown. This entry belongs to a study of a mutant IDH1 vaccine in newly diagnosed glioma. At the level of the study: With temozolomide cycles, or 4-6 weeks after radiotherapy alone, vaccination was started. Sex among treated patients split about 62% male, roughly 40% female; mean age was roughly 40 years.

Profiled with immunoSEQ multiplex PCR; TCRdb holds only in-frame clones, not every one. The sample holds some 59,000 clones, around nine tenths seen once. The CDR3 loop spans 11 amino acids. With V trimmed by 7 bases and J by 5 bases, 3 bases remained unmatched. Germline CDR1 reads DFQATT; CDR2 reads SNEGSKA (reference sequence). Time point denoted: week 11, during vaccination. The study gave 300 ug of mutant IDH1 20-mer peptide per vaccine dose, with topical imiquimod. The chain combines TRBV20-1 with TRBJ2-7; 9 bases are shared with TRBD1. The specimen was PBMCs, collected from a glioma patient whose treatment included an IDH1 peptide vaccine. This sequence originates from a man in his forties with glioma. The CDR3 bases are TGCAGTGGCGGACAGGGGAACGAGCAGTACTTC. It encodes CSGGQGNEQYF.